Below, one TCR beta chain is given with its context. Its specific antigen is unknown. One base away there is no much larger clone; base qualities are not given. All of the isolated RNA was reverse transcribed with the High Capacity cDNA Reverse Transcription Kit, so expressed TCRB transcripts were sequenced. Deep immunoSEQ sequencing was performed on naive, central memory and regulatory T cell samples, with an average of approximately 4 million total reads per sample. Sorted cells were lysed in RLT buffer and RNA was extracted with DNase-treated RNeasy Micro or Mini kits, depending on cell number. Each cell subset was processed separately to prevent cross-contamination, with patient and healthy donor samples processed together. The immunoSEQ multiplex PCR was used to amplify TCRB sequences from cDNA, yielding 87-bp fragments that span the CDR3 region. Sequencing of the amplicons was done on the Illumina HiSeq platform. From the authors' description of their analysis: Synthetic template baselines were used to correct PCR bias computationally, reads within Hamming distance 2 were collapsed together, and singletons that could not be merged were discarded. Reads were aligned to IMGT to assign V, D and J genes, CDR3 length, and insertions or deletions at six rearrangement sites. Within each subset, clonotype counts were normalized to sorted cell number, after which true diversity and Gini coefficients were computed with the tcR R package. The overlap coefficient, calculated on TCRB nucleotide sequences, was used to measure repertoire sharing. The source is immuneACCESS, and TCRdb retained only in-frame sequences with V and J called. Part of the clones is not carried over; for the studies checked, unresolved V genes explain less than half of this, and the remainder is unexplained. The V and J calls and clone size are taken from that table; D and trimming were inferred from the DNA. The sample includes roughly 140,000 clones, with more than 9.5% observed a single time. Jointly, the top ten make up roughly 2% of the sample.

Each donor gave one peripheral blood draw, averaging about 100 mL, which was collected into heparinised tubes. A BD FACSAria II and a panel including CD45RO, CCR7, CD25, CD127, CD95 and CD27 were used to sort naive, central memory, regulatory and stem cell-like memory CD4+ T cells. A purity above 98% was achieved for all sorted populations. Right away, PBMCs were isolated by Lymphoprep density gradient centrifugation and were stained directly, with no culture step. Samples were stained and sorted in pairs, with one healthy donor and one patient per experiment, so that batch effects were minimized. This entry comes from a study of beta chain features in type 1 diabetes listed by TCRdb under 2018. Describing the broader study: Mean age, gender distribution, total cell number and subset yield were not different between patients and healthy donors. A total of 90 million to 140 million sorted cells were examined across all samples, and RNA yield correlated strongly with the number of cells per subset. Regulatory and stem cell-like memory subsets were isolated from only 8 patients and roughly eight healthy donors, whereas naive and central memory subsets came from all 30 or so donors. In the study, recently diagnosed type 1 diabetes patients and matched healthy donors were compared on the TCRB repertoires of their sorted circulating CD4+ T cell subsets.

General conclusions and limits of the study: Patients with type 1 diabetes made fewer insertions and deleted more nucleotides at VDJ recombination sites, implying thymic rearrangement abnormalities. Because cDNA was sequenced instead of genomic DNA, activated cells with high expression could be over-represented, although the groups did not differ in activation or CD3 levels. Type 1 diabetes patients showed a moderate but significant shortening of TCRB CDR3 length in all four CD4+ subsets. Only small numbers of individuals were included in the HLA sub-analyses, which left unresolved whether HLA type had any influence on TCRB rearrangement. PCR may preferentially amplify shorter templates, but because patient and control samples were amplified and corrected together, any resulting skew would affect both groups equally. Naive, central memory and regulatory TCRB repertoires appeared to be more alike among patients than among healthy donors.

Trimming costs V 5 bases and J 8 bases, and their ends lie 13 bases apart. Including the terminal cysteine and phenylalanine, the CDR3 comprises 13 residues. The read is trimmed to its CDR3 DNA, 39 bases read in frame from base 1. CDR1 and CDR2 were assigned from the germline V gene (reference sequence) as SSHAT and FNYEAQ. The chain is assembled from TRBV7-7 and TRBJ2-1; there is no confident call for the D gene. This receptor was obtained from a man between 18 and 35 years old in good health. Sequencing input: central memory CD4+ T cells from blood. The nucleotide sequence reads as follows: TGTGCCAGCAGCCTCCCTGGGGTCCATGAGCAGTTCTTC. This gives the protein CASSLPGVHEQFF.